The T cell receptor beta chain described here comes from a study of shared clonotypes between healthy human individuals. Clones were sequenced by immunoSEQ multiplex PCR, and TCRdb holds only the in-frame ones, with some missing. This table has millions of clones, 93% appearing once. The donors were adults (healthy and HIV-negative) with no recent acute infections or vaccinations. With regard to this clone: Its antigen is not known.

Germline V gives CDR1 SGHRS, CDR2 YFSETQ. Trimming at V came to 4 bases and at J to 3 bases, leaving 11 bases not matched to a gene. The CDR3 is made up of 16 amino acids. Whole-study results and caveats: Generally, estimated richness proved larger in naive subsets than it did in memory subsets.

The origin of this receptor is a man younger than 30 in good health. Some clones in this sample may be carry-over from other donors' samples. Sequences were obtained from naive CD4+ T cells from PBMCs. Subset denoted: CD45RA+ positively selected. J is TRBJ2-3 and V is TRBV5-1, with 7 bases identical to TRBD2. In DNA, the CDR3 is TGCGCCAGCAGCGCCGGATCTGCGGGAGTAACAGATACGCAGTATTTT. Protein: CASSAGSAGVTDTQYF.